These 10 T cell receptor beta chains were all obtained from the same sample, sequenced in a study of T cells after posttransplantation cyclophosphamide. Clones were sequenced by immunoSEQ multiplex PCR, and TCRdb holds only the in-frame ones, with some missing. There are 40,000 to 60,000 clones in the sample, none observed a single time. What was sequenced was PBMCs. The source is a man aged 35-49 years in good health, CMV-negative, and a related stem cell transplant donor.

This clone was counted at least ten times. The V gene is TRBV19, the J gene TRBJ1-1; D uncertain. The germline V and J ends were trimmed by 8 bases and 6 bases, with 10 bases remaining between them. Looked up from germline, CDR1 is LNHDA and CDR2 is SQIVND (reference sequence). The CDR3 sequence is 11 residues long. This CDR3 is CASFTRAEAFF. CDR3 in DNA: TGTGCCAGTTTTACCCGGGCTGAAGCTTTCTTT.

This clone was seen repeatedly, ten times or more. This chain uses TRBV7-9 with TRBJ2-2; 10 bases map to TRBD2. CDR1 and CDR2 from the germline V gene are SEHNR and FQNEAQ (reference sequence). This CDR3 has 15 residues. The V gene end was trimmed by 7 bases and the J gene end by 1 base; junction bases not matched to a gene: 3. The chain's CDR3 is CASTLAGENTGELFF. The CDR3 DNA follows: TGTGCCAGCACCCTAGCGGGAGAGAACACCGGGGAGCTGTTTTTT.

This clone was recorded at least ten times. The rearrangement joins TRBV30 to TRBJ1-2; no definite D call. Trimming left V 0 bases short and J 2 bases short, with 10 bases between. The CDR3 covers 14 residues. From germline, CDR1 is GTSNPN and CDR2 SVGIG (reference sequence). The CDR3 nucleotides read TGTGCCTGGAGTGTAACCCGGGGAAACTATGGCTACACCTTC. Residues: CAWSVTRGNYGYTF.

This clone has at least ten counts. The rearrangement uses TRBV6-5 and TRBJ1-2; D remains ambiguous. Germline V CDR1 and CDR2: MNHEY, SVGAGI. The V gene lost 0 bases and the J gene lost 8 bases, with 16 bases spanning the gap. The CDR3 runs 15 residues. The CDR3 protein is CASSYSGSRSLGYTF. DNA of the CDR3: TGTGCCAGCAGTTACTCGGGCAGTCGGTCTCTCGGCTACACCTTC.

Concerning this clone itself: Sequence at one end of the junction differs from germline and may be a read error. The rearrangement links TRBV7-9 to TRBJ1-4, with a weak D call TRBD1 (5 bases). The CDR3 consists of 13 residues. From germline, CDR1 is SEHNR and CDR2 FQNEAQ (reference sequence). CDR3 loop: CASSYRQNEKLVF. CDR3 nucleotide sequence: TGTGCCAGCAGCTACCGACAGAATGAAAAGCTGGTTTTT.

This clone was seen at least ten times. The gene calls are TRBV5-1 and TRBJ2-3; 8 bases agree with TRBD1. This CDR3 has 16 residues. The V segment lost 4 bases and the J segment 4 bases; nucleotides outside the gene matches: 11. Germline lookup yields CDR1 SGHRS and CDR2 YFSETQ. The CDR3 bases are TGCGCCAGCAGCCTAACCCCGACAGGGGTGTCAGATACGCAGTATTTT. This encodes CASSLTPTGVSDTQYF.

This clone was recorded many times. The DNA for the CDR3 is TGTGCCAGTAGTATACCCCCTAGCGGGAGGGCCTTGAGGAATGAGCAGTTCTTC. It translates to CASSIPPSGRALRNEQFF. This rearrangement joins TRBV19 to TRBJ2-1; TRBD2 matches at 12 bases. With V trimmed by 2 bases and J by 7 bases, 12 bases remained unmatched. CDR1 and CDR2 (germline): LNHDA, SQIVND (reference sequence). The CDR3 consists of 18 residues.

This clone was detected ten times or more. This rearrangement joins TRBV27 to TRBJ1-2, with D perhaps TRBD1 (6 bases). CDR1 is MNHEY and CDR2 is SMNVEV in the germline V gene (reference sequence). The V and J ends lost 5 bases and 4 bases respectively, with 17 bases between them. CDR3 size: 15 residues. This CDR3 reads CASSLSGVTGYGYTF. The CDR3 nucleotides are TGTGCCAGCAGTCTCTCAGGGGTAACGGGCTATGGCTACACCTTC.

This clone showed up just a few times. The rearrangement joins TRBV4-2 to TRBJ1-6; no clear D gene. Germline loops: CDR1 LGHNA, CDR2 YNFKEQ. The CDR3 is made up of 12 amino acids. Trimming removed 0 bases at V and 16 bases at J, with 10 bases between. The chain's CDR3 is CASSQEGSRLHF. DNA for the CDR3: TGTGCCAGCAGCCAAGAGGGCAGTAGACTCCACTTT.

This clone was recorded at least ten times. The V and J genes are TRBV15 and TRBJ2-3, with 8 bases lining up with TRBD1. The CDR3 is 16 amino acids. Germline V gives CDR1 LNHNV, CDR2 YYDKDF (reference sequence). The V gene end was trimmed by 6 bases and the J gene end by 2 bases; junction bases not matched to a gene: 10. Here the CDR3 DNA reads TGTGCCACCAGGAGCATTAGGGACAGGTTCACAGATACGCAGTATTTT. Its translation is CATRSIRDRFTDTQYF. The whole variable domain, remainder taken from reference TRBV15 and TRBJ2-3, is DAMVIQNPRYQVTQFGKPVTLSCSQTLNHNVMYWYQQKSSQAPKLLFHYYDKDFNNEADTPDNFQSRRPNTSFCFLDIRSPGLGDTAMYLCATRSIRDRFTDTQYFGPGTRLTVL.